These 17 T cell receptor beta chains were all obtained from the same sample, sequenced in a study of blood T cell repertoires in COVID-19. Measured with immunoSEQ multiplex PCR; TCRdb has only the in-frame clones, and not every one. Among 200,000 to 300,000 clones listed, approximately 80% were seen once. Sequencing input: peripheral blood. Receptor source: a man aged 40-49 years with acute or convalescent COVID-19.

A single count supports this clone. V is TRBV6-5 and J is TRBJ2-5; D is possibly TRBD1 (5 bases). The V end lost 8 bases, the J end lost 5 bases, and 18 bases lay between the germline ends. Germline V lookup: CDR1 MNHEY, CDR2 SVGAGI. The CDR3 length is 14 residues. The CDR3 loop reads CASVATAIGETQYF. DNA for the CDR3: TGTGCCAGCGTGGCGACAGCCATTGGGGAGACCCAGTACTTC.

This chain connects TRBV10-2 to TRBJ1-5; D is possibly TRBD1 (6 bases). This CDR3 spans 15 amino acids. V gave up 2 bases and J gave up 4 bases, with 12 bases separating them. CDR1 and CDR2 from the germline V gene are WSHSY and SAAADI. This chain's CDR3 is CASSEPYRENQPQHF. DNA of the CDR3: TGCGCCAGCAGTGAGCCGTACAGGGAAAATCAGCCCCAGCATTTT.

The chain couples TRBV7-9 to TRBJ2-5, with 14 positions matching TRBD2. The germline V gene has CDR1 SEHNR and CDR2 FQNEAQ (reference sequence). The CDR3 extends over 19 amino acids. J gave up 7 bases and V 5 bases, and 18 bases lay outside the gene matches. This CDR3 reads CASSPEGTSGSFHQVTQYF. The DNA of the CDR3 is TGTGCCAGCAGCCCGGAGGGGACTAGCGGGAGTTTCCATCAGGTGACCCAGTACTTC.

The V call is TRBV6-1, the J call TRBJ1-1; 8 bases map to TRBD1. The ends lost 2 bases at V and 4 bases at J; junction bases unmatched: 9. The CDR3 is made up of 16 amino acids. Germline lookup yields CDR1 MNHNS and CDR2 SASEGT. Written as DNA, the CDR3 is TGTGCCAGCAGTGAACCCAACAGGGGGTATCGCACTGAAGCTTTCTTT. It is translated as CASSEPNRGYRTEAFF.

The rearrangement joins TRBV7-8 to TRBJ2-2, with TRBD1 as a possible D gene (5 bases). The germline CDR1 and CDR2 sequences are SGHVS and FQNEAQ. Trimming stripped 4 bases from V and 0 bases from J, with 12 bases between. This CDR3 spans 16 amino acids. DNA for the CDR3: TGTGCCAGCAGCTCAACGACAGCTCCGAACACCGGGGAGCTGTTTTTT. This sequence encodes CASSSTTAPNTGELFF.

The chain is built from TRBV29-1 and TRBJ1-1; TRBD1 might be the D (5 bases). CDR3 length: 14 residues. CDR1 is SQVTM and CDR2 is ANQGSEA in the germline V gene. Trimming took off 2 bases at V and 1 base at J, with 11 bases between the two ends. The CDR3 spells CSVERGLTNTEAFF. As DNA, the CDR3 is TGCAGCGTTGAAAGGGGACTTACGAACACTGAAGCTTTCTTT.

This clone turned up a few times. V gene TRBV10-3 combines with J gene TRBJ1-1, with TRBD1 as a possible D gene (5 bases). V was shortened by 0 bases and J by 6 bases, with 11 bases between the two germline ends. The CDR3 covers 14 residues. Germline V gives CDR1 ENHRY, CDR2 SYGVKD. CDR3 nucleotide sequence: TGTGCCATCAGTGAGTCGAAAGGGGTCCCTGAAGCTTTCTTT. Residues: CAISESKGVPEAFF.

CDR3 amino acids: CASSLGTGGDEKLFF. CDR3 nucleotide sequence: TGCGCCAGCAGCTTGGGGACAGGGGGCGATGAAAAACTGTTTTTT. This chain uses TRBV5-1 with TRBJ1-4, with 11 bases fitting TRBD1. V gave up 0 bases and J gave up 6 bases; unmatched junction bases: 1. The CDR3 length is 15 residues. The germline V gene has CDR1 SGHRS and CDR2 YFSETQ.

This chain uses TRBV19 with TRBJ2-1; tentative D call: TRBD2 (5 bases). Trimming shortened V by 6 bases and J by 5 bases, and 14 bases separated the two germline ends. CDR1 is LNHDA and CDR2 is SQIVND in the germline V gene (reference sequence). The CDR3 contains 14 residues. CDR3 region: CASSPTGVNNEQFF. CDR3 nucleotides: TGTGCCAGTAGCCCAACCGGGGTAAACAATGAGCAGTTCTTC. The full variable domain, in which reference TRBV19 and TRBJ2-1 provide the parts outside the CDR3, is DGGITQSPKYLFRKEGQNVTLSCEQNLNHDAMYWYRQDPGQGLRLIYYSQIVNDFQKGDIAEGYSVSREKKESFPLTVTSAQKNPTAFYLCASSPTGVNNEQFFGPGTRLTVL.

The chain combines TRBV3-1 (or the pseudogene TRBV3-2) with TRBJ2-1; 7 bases agree with TRBD1. Unmatched junction bases numbered 9, after V lost 4 bases and J lost 3 bases. From germline, CDR1 is LGHDT and CDR2 YNNKEL (reference sequence). The CDR3 loop spans 16 amino acids. The CDR3 DNA is TGTGCCAGCAGCCCGTTAGACAGGGATGGCTACAATGAGCAGTTCTTC. Translating gives CASSPLDRDGYNEQFF.

This chain joins TRBV24-1 and TRBJ2-1; unclear D gene. Trimming pared 2 bases from V and 7 bases from J, leaving 8 bases between. CDR3 length equals 13 residues. Germline assignment: CDR1 KGHDR and CDR2 SFDVKD. The CDR3 reads CATSDSSVNEQFF. CDR3 DNA: TGTGCCACCAGTGATTCCTCGGTAAATGAGCAGTTCTTC.

The V and J genes are TRBV7-2 and TRBJ1-1, with D uncertain. Germline CDR1 is SGHTA and CDR2 is FQGNSA. This CDR3 is 11 amino acids long. The V end was cut by 3 bases, the J end by 3 bases, with 2 bases between. CDR3 region: CASSFDTEAFF. The CDR3 DNA is TGTGCCAGCAGCTTCGACACTGAAGCTTTCTTT.

This chain joins TRBV7-9 and TRBJ1-2, with D unclear. Germline CDR1 reads SEHNR; CDR2 reads FQNEAQ (reference sequence). The CDR3 contains 14 residues. V gave up 2 bases and J gave up 8 bases, with 15 bases separating them. CDR3 nucleotide sequence: TGTGCCAGCAGCTTATTGGGAGGTCCCTTAGGCTACACCTTC. Encoded protein: CASSLLGGPLGYTF.

The chain links TRBV19 to TRBJ2-2; the D gene is possibly TRBD1 (7 bases). The V and J ends lost 3 bases and 6 bases respectively, with 17 bases between them. The CDR3 is 16 amino acids. Germline values: CDR1 LNHDA, CDR2 SQIVND (reference sequence). The CDR3 DNA is TGTGCCAGTAGTATTCAGGGGGGCGCCCCGGCCGGGGAGCTGTTTTTT. Translation gives CASSIQGGAPAGELFF.

The chain uses TRBV19 and TRBJ2-2; 7 nucleotides match TRBD1. CDR1 is LNHDA and CDR2 is SQIVND in the germline V gene (reference sequence). V gave up 7 bases and J gave up 5 bases; unmatched junction bases: 13. The CDR3 runs 16 residues. The CDR3 bases are TGTGCCAGTACCCAAACCAGGGGGATCCTGACCGGGGAGCTGTTTTTT. Translation: CASTQTRGILTGELFF. The full variable domain, rest sourced from reference TRBV19 and TRBJ2-2, is DGGITQSPKYLFRKEGQNVTLSCEQNLNHDAMYWYRQDPGQGLRLIYYSQIVNDFQKGDIAEGYSVSREKKESFPLTVTSAQKNPTAFYLCASTQTRGILTGELFFGEGSRLTVL.

In DNA, the CDR3 is TGTGCCGCAGACCCGGGACTAGCGGGAGTCAATGAGCAGTTCTTC. Residues: CAADPGLAGVNEQFF. V gene TRBV30 combines with J gene TRBJ2-1; 14 nucleotides line up with TRBD2. With V trimmed by 8 bases and J by 6 bases, 9 bases remained unmatched. Germline CDR1 reads GTSNPN; CDR2 reads SVGIG (reference sequence). The CDR3 consists of 15 residues.

The chain has TRBV7-8 and TRBJ2-7, with a weak D call TRBD2 (6 bases). Germline assignment: CDR1 SGHVS and CDR2 FQNEAQ. The length of the CDR3 is 14 residues. With 4 bases removed from V and 2 bases from J, the gap between germline ends came to 12 bases. The CDR3 here is CASSWGGGAYEQYF. CDR3 nucleotides: TGTGCCAGCAGCTGGGGCGGAGGGGCCTACGAGCAGTACTTC.